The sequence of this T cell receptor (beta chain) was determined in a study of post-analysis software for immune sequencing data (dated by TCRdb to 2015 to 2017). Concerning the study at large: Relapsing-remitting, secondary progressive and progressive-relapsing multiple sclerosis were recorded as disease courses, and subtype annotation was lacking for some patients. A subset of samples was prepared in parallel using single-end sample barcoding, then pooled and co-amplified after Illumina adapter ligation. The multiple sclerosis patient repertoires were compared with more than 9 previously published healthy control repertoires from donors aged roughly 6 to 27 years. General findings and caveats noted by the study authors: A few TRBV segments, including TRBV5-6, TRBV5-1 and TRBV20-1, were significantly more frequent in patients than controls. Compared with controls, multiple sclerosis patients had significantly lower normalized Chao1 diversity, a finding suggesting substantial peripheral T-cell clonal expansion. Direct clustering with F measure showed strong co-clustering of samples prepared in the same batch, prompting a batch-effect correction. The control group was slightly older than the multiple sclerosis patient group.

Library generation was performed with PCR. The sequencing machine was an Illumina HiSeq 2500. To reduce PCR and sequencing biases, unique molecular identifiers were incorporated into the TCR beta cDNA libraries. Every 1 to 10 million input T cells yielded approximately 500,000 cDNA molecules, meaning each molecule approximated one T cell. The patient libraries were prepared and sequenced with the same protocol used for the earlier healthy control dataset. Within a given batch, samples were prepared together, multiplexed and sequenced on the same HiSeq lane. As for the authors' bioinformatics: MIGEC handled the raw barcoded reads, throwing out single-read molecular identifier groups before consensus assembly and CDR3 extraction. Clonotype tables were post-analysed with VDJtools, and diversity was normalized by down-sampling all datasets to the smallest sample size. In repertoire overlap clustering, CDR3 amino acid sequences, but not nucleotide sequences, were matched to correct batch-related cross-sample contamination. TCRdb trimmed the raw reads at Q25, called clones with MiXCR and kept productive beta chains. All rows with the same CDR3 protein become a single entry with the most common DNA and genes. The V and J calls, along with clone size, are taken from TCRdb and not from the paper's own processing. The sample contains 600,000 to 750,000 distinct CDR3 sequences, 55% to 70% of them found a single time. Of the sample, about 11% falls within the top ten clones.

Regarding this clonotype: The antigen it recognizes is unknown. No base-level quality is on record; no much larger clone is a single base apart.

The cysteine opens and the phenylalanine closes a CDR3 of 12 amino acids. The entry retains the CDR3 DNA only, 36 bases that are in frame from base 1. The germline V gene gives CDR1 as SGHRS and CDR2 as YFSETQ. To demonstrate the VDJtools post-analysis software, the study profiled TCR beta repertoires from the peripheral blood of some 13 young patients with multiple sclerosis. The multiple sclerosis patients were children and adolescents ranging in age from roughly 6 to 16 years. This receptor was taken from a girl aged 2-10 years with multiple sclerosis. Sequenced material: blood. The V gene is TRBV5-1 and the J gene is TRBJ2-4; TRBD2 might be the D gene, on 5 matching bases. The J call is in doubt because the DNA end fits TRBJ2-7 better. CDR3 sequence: CASISEGYEQYF. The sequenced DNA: TGCGCCAGCATAAGTGAGGGCTACGAGCAGTACTTC.